Listed below are T cell receptor beta chains from one sample, sequenced in a study of Graves' ophthalmopathy and Graves' hyperthyroidism. TCRdb re-called the multiplex PCR reads with MiXCR, one entry per CDR3 protein. Counted here are some 750,000 distinct CDR3 sequences, roughly 41% occurring once; the ten biggest clones make up 44%. The material sequenced was peripheral blood. The receptor set was obtained from an adult man with Graves' ophthalmopathy. Each CDR3 is given with its conserved first and last residue. A D gene is named only where the DNA matches it firmly. Expanded clones are given a class, and other clones once, few, many or no size at all.

length	V	D	size	J	DNA	CDR3
16	TRBV4-1	-	-	TRBJ1-2	TGCGCCAGCAGCCAAGGGAGAGGGGTTGGAGAAAATGGCTACACCTTC	CASSQGRGVGENGYTF
14	TRBV25-1	TRBD1	-	TRBJ1-2	TGTGCCAGCAGTGCAAGACAGGGCGACTATGGCTACACCTTC	CASSARQGDYGYTF
13	TRBV20-1	-	many	TRBJ1-6	TGCAGTGCTAGCCCAGGGTTGTATTCACCCCTCCACTTT	CSASPGLYSPLHF
18	TRBV2	TRBD2	-	TRBJ2-7	TGTGCCAGCAGGAGGGGTGTTGTGTGGACTAGCGGGGCCTACGAGCAGTACTTC	CASRRGVVWTSGAYEQYF
14	TRBV10-3	-	few	TRBJ2-2	TGTGCCATCAGTGAGTCGAGGGGAACCGGGGAGCTGTTTTTT	CAISESRGTGELFF
12	TRBV29-1	-	-	TRBJ1-2	TGCAGCGTTGAATCCCCAGGGCGTGGCTACACCTTC	CSVESPGRGYTF
18	TRBV7-9	TRBD2	-	TRBJ2-5	TGTGCCAGCAGCTTAGGAGTCTCCAGCGGGAGGTTTTACGAGACCCAGTACTTC	CASSLGVSSGRFYETQYF
14	TRBV20-1	TRBD1	-	TRBJ2-7	TGCAGTACCGCGCGGGACAGGAGCTCCTACGAGCAGTACTTC	CSTARDRSSYEQYF
12	TRBV10-3	-	-	TRBJ1-2	TGTGCCATCAGTGAGGCGGGGCACGGCTACACCTTC	CAISEAGHGYTF
11	TRBV10-2	-	few	TRBJ1-1	TGTGCCAGCACTGTGAACACTGAAGCTTTCTTT	CASTVNTEAFF
16	TRBV6-5	TRBD1	once	TRBJ2-2	TGTGCCAGCAGTACCCGGACAGGGAGGCACACCGGGGAGCTGTTTTTT	CASSTRTGRHTGELFF
14	TRBV29-1	-	once	TRBJ2-3	TGCAGCGTTGAGTTGCGCCTCGACGCAGATACGCAGTATTTT	CSVELRLDADTQYF
15	TRBV20-1	TRBD2	-	TRBJ2-5	TGCAGTGCAAAGCTTGGCGGGAGTACCCAAGAGACCCAGTACTTC	CSAKLGGSTQETQYF
12	TRBV7-3	-	many	TRBJ2-7	TGTGCCAGCAGCTTCAACAGGGCCGAGCAGTACTTC	CASSFNRAEQYF
14	TRBV29-1	-	many	TRBJ2-5	TGCAGCGTTTCGTCGTTTGTGGAGGAAGAGACCCAGTACTTC	CSVSSFVEEETQYF
11	TRBV5-6	-	many	TRBJ1-1	TGTGCCAGCGAGAGGAACACTGAAGCTTTCTTT	CASERNTEAFF